Sequencing of this T cell receptor beta chain was carried out in a study of blood T cell repertoires in COVID-19. Across the study: COVID-19 samples, acute and convalescent, were from the United States, Italy and Spain.

This clone is a singleton in its sample. CDR1 is SGHNT and CDR2 is YYREEE in the germline V gene (reference sequence). The junction had 10 bases not matched to a gene; V was cut back by 2 bases and J by 7 bases. The CDR3 spans 16 residues. Clones were sequenced by immunoSEQ multiplex PCR, and TCRdb holds only the in-frame ones, with some missing. The profile shows a few hundred thousand clones, around 87% of them singletons. The TCR sequence derives from a woman between 45 and 65 years old who had recovered from COVID-19. The chain links TRBV5-4 to TRBJ2-2; the match to TRBD1 covers 8 bases. Sequenced material: peripheral blood. The CDR3 DNA follows: TGTGCCAGCAGCTTCCATGGACAGGGAAAGGACGGGGAGCTGTTTTTT. Translating gives CASSFHGQGKDGELFF.